This T cell receptor (beta chain) was captured in a study of blood T cell repertoires in COVID-19. Study in general: Samples came from the United States, Italy and Spain, spanning acute and convalescent COVID-19.

V gave up 4 bases and J gave up 3 bases; unmatched junction bases: 6. The CDR3 sequence is 15 residues long. Germline CDR1 reads SGHRS; CDR2 reads YFSETQ. Among Cohort 3 donors, those recovered had two negative PCRs, clearance, or symptom resolution. Using immunoSEQ multiplex PCR, the repertoire was profiled, and TCRdb retains in-frame clones only, with some absent. The sample carries almost 500,000 clones, about nine tenths recorded once. About this clone: This CDR3 is also generated by other DNA sequences in the sample.

The chain links TRBV5-1 to TRBJ2-5; 10 bases line up with TRBD1. The sequenced sample consisted of PBMCs or T cells enriched from blood (not recorded which). The TCR sequence derives from a woman aged 60-70 years who had recovered from COVID-19. The CDR3 sequence: CASSLGGTGEETQYF. CDR3 nucleotide sequence: TGCGCCAGCAGCCTGGGAGGGACAGGGGAAGAGACCCAGTACTTC.